A selection of T cell receptor beta chains follows, all from one sample in a study of T cell changes during pregnancy in multiple sclerosis. Using immunoSEQ multiplex PCR, the repertoire was profiled, and TCRdb retains in-frame clones only, with some absent. In the table there are 18,000 or so clones, around 87% of which are singletons. Material: CD8+ T cells from peripheral blood mononuclear cells, obtained in the third trimester of pregnancy. The receptors here all came from a female donor in good health, enrolled as a control in a pregnancy study. Both conserved end residues are part of each CDR3.

v_gene	j_gene	CDR3aa
TRBV9	TRBJ2-1	CASSARGRNEQFF
TRBV29-1	TRBJ2-7	CSVEKVGQGISYEQYF
TRBV5-1	TRBJ2-7	CASSDTRTPTYEQYF
TRBV28	TRBJ2-7	CASRQGIMSYEQYF
TRBV2	TRBJ2-7	CASSEAGQGSYEQYF
TRBV7-2	TRBJ1-2	CASSPRQGDLYGYTF
TRBV4-2	TRBJ2-1	CASTTRDNEQFF
TRBV28	TRBJ1-2	CASSPRTGGEDGYTF
TRBV27	TRBJ1-1	CASSSARQIPKQGTEAFF
TRBV5-5	TRBJ1-2	CASSLERGTLGGYTF
TRBV5-1	TRBJ2-1	CASSLEAGGPAEQFF
TRBV4-2	TRBJ2-5	CASSQEGSGMVETQYF
TRBV11-2	TRBJ2-6	CASSFGQGSSGANVLTF
TRBV5-3	TRBJ2-7	CARSRTGISYEQYF
TRBV5-1	TRBJ2-3	CASSSGQLGDTQYF
TRBV28	TRBJ1-5	CASSLFTGEYVQPQHF
TRBV2	TRBJ1-5	CASQARDRSNQPQHF
TRBV18	TRBJ1-5	CASSPPGGQSAFQHF
TRBV6-5	TRBJ1-2	CASSPDTAIRNTF
TRBV4-1	TRBJ2-5	CASSQGDGGRGETQYF
TRBV4-2	TRBJ2-7	CASSAGTSSTYEQYF
TRBV6-5	TRBJ2-7	CASSHRVWGEQYF
TRBV5-8	TRBJ2-7	CASSPWDRSIDEQYF
TRBV6-1	TRBJ1-4	CASSPLDRVEKLFF
TRBV5-1	TRBJ1-2	CASSLEIGGSLYGYTF
TRBV13	TRBJ2-7	CASSLGFPQNTYEQYF
TRBV30	TRBJ2-1	CAWATGSNEQFF
TRBV5-5	TRBJ2-7	CASSYVPTGGYEQYF
TRBV27	TRBJ2-1	CASTEREPGYNEQFF
TRBV27	TRBJ1-1	CASRPHRGLTEAFF
TRBV4-1	TRBJ2-6	CASSHLDSSGANVLTF
TRBV12-5	TRBJ2-7	CASGTDGTSGEYEQYF
TRBV4-3	TRBJ2-7	CASSQDRAYEQYF
TRBV5-6	TRBJ1-2	CASSLIVGVGYGYTF
TRBV5-6	TRBJ1-4	CASSFGDRINEKLFF
TRBV19	TRBJ2-7	CASREGYEQYF
TRBV5-1	TRBJ2-1	CASSPSGNNNEQFF
TRBV4-1	TRBJ2-7	CASSMGQGGDEQYF
TRBV28	TRBJ2-3	CASSFEAGGSADTQYF
TRBV6-6	TRBJ1-6	CASSLGEPLHF